This T cell receptor beta chain was sequenced for a study of blood T cell repertoires in COVID-19. Study-level information: COVID-19 samples collected from the United States, Italy and Spain covered acute and convalescent phases. The cDNA or gDNA used as material had been derived from T cells, B-cell-depleted T cells, or PBMCs.

Germline trimming cut 4 bases from V and 4 bases from J; bases unmatched to any gene: 17. Germline V gives CDR1 SGHRS, CDR2 YFSETQ. This CDR3 has 18 amino acids. TCRdb keeps only in-frame clones here, not all; method: immunoSEQ multiplex PCR. The sample consists of 350,000 or so clones, about 88% of them appearing once. Cohorts were determined from participant-reported clinical history. Within 2 weeks before study entry, exposed participants met a COVID-19 case. This chain links TRBV5-1 with TRBJ1-2, with TRBD1 identical over 9 bases. The receptor's source is a woman aged 25 to 39 who had been exposed to COVID-19. Specimen: PBMCs or T cells enriched from blood (not recorded which). The CDR3 sequence is CASSIVRDRVLEPYGYTF. The CDR3 nucleotides read TGCGCCAGCAGCATAGTCCGGGACAGGGTCCTTGAACCCTATGGCTACACCTTC. Variable domain in full (rest from reference TRBV5-1 and TRBJ1-2): KAGVTQTPRYLIKTRGQQVTLSCSPISGHRSVSWYQQTPGQGLQFLFEYFSETQRNKGNFPGRFSGRQFSNSRSEMNVSTLELGDSALYLCASSIVRDRVLEPYGYTFGSGTRLTVV.